A selection of T cell receptor beta chains follows, all from one sample in a study of blood T cell repertoires in COVID-19. Some clones are missing from TCRdb's copy, which holds only in-frame ones; the method was immunoSEQ multiplex PCR. The profile shows about 230,000 clones, roughly 80% of them singletons. Sequenced: peripheral blood. The receptors come from an older woman with active or convalescent COVID-19. Each CDR3 is given with its conserved first and last residue.

V	J	CDR3
TRBV28	TRBJ2-1	CASSSGTGSYNEQFF
TRBV5-1	TRBJ1-6	CASSLEEGVSPLHF
TRBV2	TRBJ2-3	CASQLASSTDTQYF
TRBV10-1	TRBJ1-6	CASSGHVDSPLHF
TRBV18	TRBJ2-7	CASSQAGGQHEQYF
TRBV19	TRBJ2-5	CASSPRLAGARETQYF
TRBV5-6	TRBJ1-1	CASSYRQAEAFF
TRBV3-1/TRBV3-2	TRBJ2-7	CASSQGPGPAYEQYF
TRBV5-1	TRBJ2-6	CASSLSPSSGANVLTF
TRBV14	TRBJ1-4	CASSPEQGANEKLFF
TRBV6-5	TRBJ1-4	CASEGDGATNEKLFF
TRBV6-5	TRBJ1-5	CASSYSTGRGEPQHF
TRBV3-1/TRBV3-2	TRBJ2-7	CASSRTGIDEQYF
TRBV7-9	TRBJ1-1	CASSSNPRQGRTEAFF
TRBV30	TRBJ1-5	CAWSVGGNSNQPQHF
TRBV28	TRBJ1-6	CASSLPGQTNSPLHF
TRBV12-3/TRBV12-4	TRBJ1-2	CASSLGGRGYTF
TRBV27	TRBJ2-3	CASSLIGKEGRGGPDTQYF
TRBV28	TRBJ1-3	CASSLMSSGNTIYF
TRBV20-1	TRBJ2-5	CSREGETQYF
TRBV9	TRBJ2-7	CASSTQGQASYEQYF
TRBV5-4	TRBJ2-1	CASSLAAGSYNEQFF
TRBV28	TRBJ2-7	CASSLRRDYEQYF
TRBV6-5	TRBJ2-2	CASNSGGGELFF
TRBV7-8	TRBJ2-2	CASSLPSGGTGELFF
TRBV5-4	TRBJ1-3	CASSLDRVNSGNTIYF
TRBV5-1	TRBJ2-3	CASSLQGVSTDTQYF
TRBV20-1	TRBJ2-7	CSASSSGRGNEQYF
TRBV6-2/TRBV6-3	TRBJ1-5	CASSWTEFNQPQHF
TRBV5-1	TRBJ2-1	CASSFLSGTSYNEQFF
TRBV6-6	TRBJ2-7	CASSHPGQGTYEQYF
TRBV5-1	TRBJ2-5	CASLPAGGPEETQYF
TRBV18	TRBJ1-1	CASSPSGLGQGFEAFF
TRBV5-4	TRBJ2-4	CASSVSGGAKNIQYF
TRBV7-3	TRBJ2-1	CASSFTGQGDEQFF
TRBV6-1	TRBJ2-3	CASSDEAGQGARADTQYF